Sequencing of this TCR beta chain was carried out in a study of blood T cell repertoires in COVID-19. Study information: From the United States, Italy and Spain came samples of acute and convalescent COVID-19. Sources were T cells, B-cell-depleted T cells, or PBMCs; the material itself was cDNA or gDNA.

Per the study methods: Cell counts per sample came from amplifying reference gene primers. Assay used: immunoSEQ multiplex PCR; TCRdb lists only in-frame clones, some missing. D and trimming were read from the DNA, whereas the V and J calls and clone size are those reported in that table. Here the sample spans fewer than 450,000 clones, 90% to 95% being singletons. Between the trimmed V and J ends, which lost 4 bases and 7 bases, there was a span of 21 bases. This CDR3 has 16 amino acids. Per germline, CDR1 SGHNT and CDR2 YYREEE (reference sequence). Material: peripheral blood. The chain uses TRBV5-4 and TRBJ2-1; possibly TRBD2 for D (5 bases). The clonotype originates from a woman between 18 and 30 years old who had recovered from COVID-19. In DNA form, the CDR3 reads TGTGCCAGCAGCCCCACTGTCGGACTCCCGCCGAATGAGCAGTTCTTC. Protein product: CASSPTVGLPPNEQFF.